This TCR beta chain was observed in a study of T cell responses to AZD1222 COVID-19 vaccine. Measured with immunoSEQ multiplex PCR; TCRdb has only the in-frame clones, and not every one. The data contain more than 95,000 clones, roughly 88% of them singletons. From germline, CDR1 is MDHEN and CDR2 SYDVKM. V was shortened by 4 bases and J by 0 bases, with 13 bases between the two germline ends. The CDR3 has 16 amino acids. The sequenced sample was peripheral blood, obtained 28 days after the second AZD1222 dose. The sequence was collected from an adult who received the AZD1222 COVID-19 vaccine. The chain carries TRBV28 and TRBJ1-3, with unresolved D. The CDR3 protein is CASSSSSVGSGNTIYF. The CDR3 DNA reads TGTGCCAGCAGTTCCTCGAGCGTGGGCTCTGGAAACACCATATATTTT.